A selection of T cell receptor beta chains follows, all from one sample in a study of OX40 agonist ivuxolimab in advanced cancers. TCRdb's table, derived via immunoSEQ multiplex PCR, lists solely in-frame clones and lacks some. The table has 80,000 to 100,000 clones, under 95% seen once; the top ten hold 0.4% to 0.55%. Sequenced here: CD4+ or CD8+ T cells sorted from blood, sampled in a trial of the OX40 agonist ivuxolimab. The receptors come from an adult with an advanced solid tumor such as melanoma, head and neck, liver or kidney cancer. Both conserved end residues are part of each CDR3. Fields, in order: V gene, J gene, D gene, clone size, CDR3 DNA, CDR3 protein. A D gene is named only where the DNA matches it firmly. Clone size, where shown, is once, few, many, or a class for clones that have expanded.

>TRBV5-1|TRBJ2-3|TRBD1|NA
TGCGCCAGCCGTACAGGGGGCAGGGCAGATACGCAGTATTTT
CASRTGGRADTQYF
>TRBV21-1|TRBJ1-5|NA|NA
TGTGCCAGCAGCCCAAGCCGGGGTACAGGGCCGAGGCAGCCCCAGCATTTT
CASSPSRGTGPRQPQHF
>TRBV6-1|TRBJ1-5|TRBD1|NA
TGTGCCAGCAGTGAACAGGGGGCTTTCAATCAGCCCCAGCATTTT
CASSEQGAFNQPQHF
>TRBV5-6|TRBJ2-1|NA|once
TGTGCCAGCAGCTTACGGGGATCCTACAATGAGCAGTTCTTC
CASSLRGSYNEQFF
>TRBV6-6|TRBJ2-3|NA|NA
TGTGCCAGCAGTTACCCCAGGGGCTTAGGAGATACGCAGTATTTT
CASSYPRGLGDTQYF
>TRBV10-3|TRBJ2-1|TRBD2|NA
TGTGCCATCAGTGTCCGGGAGGGGAATGAGCAGTTCTTC
CAISVREGNEQFF
>TRBV5-8|TRBJ2-7|TRBD2|NA
TGTGCCAGCAGCTTGCTAGCGGGAGGGCTTAACTACGAGCAGTACTTC
CASSLLAGGLNYEQYF
>TRBV4-1|TRBJ2-7|TRBD2|NA
TGCGCCAGCAGCCAAGGTCTAGCGGGAGGGCAATACGAGCAGTACTTC
CASSQGLAGGQYEQYF
>TRBV7-9|TRBJ2-3|TRBD2|NA
TGTGCCAGCAGCTCTGTATCGTCGGGGGGAGATACGCAGTATTTT
CASSSVSSGGDTQYF
>TRBV11-3|TRBJ1-1|TRBD1|NA
TGTGCCAGCAGCCTGGGCGGGACAGGGGGGATGAACACTGAAGCTTTCTTT
CASSLGGTGGMNTEAFF
>TRBV7-8|TRBJ1-1|NA|NA
TGTGCTAGCAGCTTAGTTGGGTCGGGCACTGAAGCTTTCTTT
CASSLVGSGTEAFF
>TRBV10-3|TRBJ1-6|NA|NA
TGTGCCATCAGTGGACAGGAGGGGAATAATTCACCCCTCCACTTT
CAISGQEGNNSPLHF
>TRBV27|TRBJ1-2|NA|NA
TGTGCCAGCAGTTTACAGGGGACAATCTATGGCTACACCTTC
CASSLQGTIYGYTF
>TRBV11-2|TRBJ2-7|TRBD1|NA
TGTGCCAGCAGCTTTTTAGCCCAGGGGGCCACCTACGAGCAGTACTTC
CASSFLAQGATYEQYF
>TRBV6-1|TRBJ2-4|NA|NA
TGTGCCAGCAGTGATCTGGCAGTCCGAAACATTCAGTACTTC
CASSDLAVRNIQYF